The 23 T cell receptor beta chains given below trace back to one sample, sequenced in a study of blood T cell repertoires in COVID-19. The data were produced by immunoSEQ multiplex PCR, yet TCRdb's version contains in-frame clones alone and is incomplete. Of a few hundred thousand clones listed, around 83% are singletons. The source material was peripheral blood. All receptors come from a man aged 18 to 29 with active or convalescent COVID-19.

This chain links TRBV6-5 with TRBJ1-3, with D perhaps matching TRBD1 (6 bases). The V gene's germline CDR1 is MNHEY and CDR2 SVGAGI. The CDR3 is 15 residues long. V lost 6 bases and J lost 1, with 13 bases in between. This chain's CDR3 is CASRQGLGSGNTIYF. In DNA form, the CDR3 reads TGTGCCAGCAGACAGGGTCTCGGGTCTGGAAACACCATATATTTT.

This clone came up many times. The sample contains more than one DNA sequence encoding this CDR3. The V and J genes are TRBV28 and TRBJ1-2, with TRBD1 as a possible D gene (6 bases). The germline gives CDR1 MDHEN, CDR2 SYDVKM. Between the trimmed V and J ends, which lost 3 bases and 8 bases, there was a span of 10 bases. The CDR3 has 12 residues. In DNA, the CDR3 is TGTGCCAGCAGTTTTTCAGGGGCCGGCTACACCTTC. Protein: CASSFSGAGYTF.

This rearrangement joins TRBV7-3 to TRBJ2-1; tentative D call: TRBD1 (6 bases). V gave up 4 bases and J gave up 9 bases, with 13 bases separating them. The CDR3 sequence is 13 residues long. The germline V gene has CDR1 SGHTA and CDR2 FQGTGA. For the CDR3, the DNA is TGTGCCAGCAGCTCCGTAAGAGGGGGTGAGCAGTTCTTC. This sequence encodes CASSSVRGGEQFF.

The chain links TRBV5-4 to TRBJ2-7; 8 bases are shared with TRBD1. The CDR3 has 14 amino acids. Trimming cost V 4 bases and J 3 bases; bases outside gene matches: 6. Germline CDR1 and CDR2: SGHNT and YYREEE (reference sequence). In nucleotides, the CDR3 is TGTGCCAGCAGCAACCGGGACAGGAACTACGAGCAGTACTTC. Translation gives CASSNRDRNYEQYF. Based on the CDR3 plus reference TRBV5-4 and TRBJ2-7, the full variable domain is ETGVTQSPTHLIKTRGQQVTLRCSSQSGHNTVSWYQQALGQGPQFIFQYYREEENGRGNFPPRFSGLQFPNYSSELNVNALELDDSALYLCASSNRDRNYEQYFGPGTRLTVT.

The table lists this clone with a few counts. This CDR3 is CASSPVQGAFLNYGYTF. The CDR3 nucleotides read TGTGCCAGCTCACCAGTCCAGGGGGCCTTTTTAAACTATGGCTACACCTTC. This chain uses TRBV18 with TRBJ1-2; 8 bases map to TRBD1. The J segment lost 2 bases and the V segment lost 2 bases, leaving 10 bases of the junction unmatched. CDR3 length equals 17 residues. In germline, CDR1 is KGHSH, CDR2 LQKENI.

The chain recombines TRBV5-4 with TRBJ1-2; 8 bases fit TRBD1. Trimming cost V 4 bases and J 4 bases; bases outside gene matches: 3. In germline, CDR1 is SGHNT, CDR2 YYREEE (reference sequence). The length of the CDR3 is 13 residues. Here the CDR3 reads CASSPDRVYGYTF. The CDR3 DNA is TGTGCCAGCAGCCCGGACAGGGTCTATGGCTACACCTTC.

The rearrangement uses TRBV6-5 and TRBJ1-1; weak D call: TRBD1 (5 bases). This CDR3 has 13 residues. V was trimmed by 10 bases and J by 0 bases, leaving 12 bases between them. Germline V gives CDR1 MNHEY, CDR2 SVGAGI. This CDR3 is CATRDSLNTEAFF. CDR3 nucleotides: TGTGCCACCCGAGACAGCCTGAACACTGAAGCTTTCTTT.

The genes are TRBV7-9 and TRBJ2-3; TRBD2 matches at 9 bases. Germline V gives CDR1 SEHNR, CDR2 FQNEAQ (reference sequence). V dropped 8 bases and J dropped 4; count of bases not matched to a gene: 4. This CDR3 is 13 amino acids long. The CDR3 nucleotides read TGTGCCAGCTCACTAGCGGGCCCAGATACGCAGTATTTT. This sequence encodes CASSLAGPDTQYF. Drawing the rest from reference TRBV7-9 and TRBJ2-3, the complete variable domain is DTGVSQNPRHKITKRGQNVTFRCDPISEHNRLYWYRQTLGQGPEFLTYFQNEAQLEKSRLLSDRFSAERPKGSFSTLEIQRTEQGDSAMYLCASSLAGPDTQYFGPGTRLTVL.

The chain links TRBV19 to TRBJ2-7, with 9 bases fitting TRBD1. Germline V gene lookup returns CDR1 LNHDA and CDR2 SQIVND (reference sequence). V dropped 6 bases and J dropped 7; count of bases not matched to a gene: 1. This CDR3 contains 11 residues. CDR3 amino acids: CASRTGGEQYF. The DNA for the CDR3 is TGTGCCAGTAGGACAGGGGGTGAGCAGTACTTC.

The chain joins TRBV19 to TRBJ1-6; D possibly corresponds to TRBD1 (5 bases). V was shortened by 3 bases and J by 7 bases, with 10 bases between the two germline ends. The germline V gene has CDR1 LNHDA and CDR2 SQIVND (reference sequence). This CDR3 is 14 amino acids long. As DNA, the CDR3 is TGTGCCAGTAGTATCGGGGGAGTCAATTCACCCCTCCACTTT. Translating gives CASSIGGVNSPLHF. The full variable domain, its missing parts supplied by reference TRBV19 and TRBJ1-6, is DGGITQSPKYLFRKEGQNVTLSCEQNLNHDAMYWYRQDPGQGLRLIYYSQIVNDFQKGDIAEGYSVSREKKESFPLTVTSAQKNPTAFYLCASSIGGVNSPLHFGNGTRLTVT.

V and J are TRBV11-2 and TRBJ1-2, with D perhaps matching TRBD1 (6 bases). Germline-derived CDR1 and CDR2 are SGHAT and FQNNGV. Trimming removed 7 bases from V and 7 bases from J, with 16 bases in between. This CDR3 is built from 13 residues. The CDR3, as DNA: TGTGCCAGCACTAACAGGGACGCTTCTGGCTACACCTTC. Amino acid sequence: CASTNRDASGYTF.

This chain connects TRBV3-1 (or the pseudogene TRBV3-2) to TRBJ1-1; D not certain. The length of the CDR3 is 13 residues. The germline gives CDR1 LGHDT, CDR2 YNNKEL (reference sequence). The V end lost 1 base, the J end lost 2 bases, and 5 bases lay between the germline ends. In nucleotides, the CDR3 is TGTGCCAGCAGCCAAGGGGCAAACACTGAAGCTTTCTTT. Translating it yields CASSQGANTEAFF.

The sample holds a few counts of this clone. The chain links TRBV3-1 (or the pseudogene TRBV3-2) to TRBJ2-7; no reliable D call. V shed 0 bases and J shed 6 bases, with 6 bases lying between them. The CDR3 consists of 12 residues. Germline V gives CDR1 LGHDT, CDR2 YNNKEL (reference sequence). The CDR3 is CASSQDQAEQYF. In DNA form, the CDR3 reads TGTGCCAGCAGCCAAGATCAGGCCGAGCAGTACTTC.

Here the CDR3 DNA reads TGTGCCAGCAACGGAGACCACAATGAGCAGTTCTTC. Translated: CASNGDHNEQFF. This sequence joins TRBV12-3 or TRBV12-4 and TRBJ2-1, with D unclear. Trimming pared 7 bases from V and 5 bases from J, leaving 9 bases between. This CDR3 region has 12 residues.

The chain uses TRBV28 and TRBJ1-1; a possible D gene is TRBD1 (6 bases). The CDR3 loop spans 13 amino acids. V dropped 7 bases and J dropped 4 bases, with 13 bases sitting between them. From germline, CDR1 is MDHEN and CDR2 SYDVKM. The CDR3 DNA reads as TGTGCCAGCAAGTCGGGGGGCGGCACTGAAGCTTTCTTT. Amino acids: CASKSGGGTEAFF.

V and J are TRBV18 and TRBJ2-3, with a weak D call TRBD1 (6 bases). The germline V and J ends were trimmed by 2 bases and 2 bases, with 11 bases remaining between them. The CDR3 totals 15 residues. CDR1 and CDR2 (germline): KGHSH, LQKENI. CDR3 amino acids: CASSPGQGLTDTQYF. CDR3 nucleotides: TGTGCCAGCTCACCAGGGCAGGGGCTCACAGATACGCAGTATTTT. Full variable domain (remainder filled in from reference TRBV18 and TRBJ2-3): NAGVMQNPRHLVRRRGQEARLRCSPMKGHSHVYWYRQLPEEGLKFMVYLQKENIIDESGMPKERFSAEFPKEGPSILRIQQVVRGDSAAYFCASSPGQGLTDTQYFGPGTRLTVL.

The rearrangement joins TRBV6-6 to TRBJ2-1, with TRBD1 as a possible D gene (5 bases). The CDR3 sequence is 12 residues long. Germline-derived CDR1 and CDR2 are MNHNY and SVGAGI (reference sequence). The V and J ends lost 8 bases and 10 bases respectively, with 15 bases between them. For the CDR3, the DNA is TGTGCCAGCCGGCCTATGGGGCCAGAGCAGTTCTTC. This encodes CASRPMGPEQFF.

The chain is built from TRBV18 and TRBJ1-2, with D perhaps TRBD1 (6 bases). Trimming left V 6 bases short and J 2 bases short, with 13 bases between. Germline-derived CDR1 and CDR2 are KGHSH and LQKENI. This CDR3 is built from 14 residues. The DNA for the CDR3 is TGTGCCAGCTCTCCGGAAGGACAGAACTATGGCTACACCTTC. The encoded protein is CASSPEGQNYGYTF.

In the case of this clone: Other DNA sequences in this specimen translate into the identical CDR3. The CDR3 sequence: CASSFSNEQFF. The CDR3 region has the DNA TGTGCCAGCAGTTTTTCGAATGAGCAGTTCTTC. The V gene is TRBV28, the J gene TRBJ2-1; no clear D. The CDR3 length is 11 residues. Looked up from germline, CDR1 is MDHEN and CDR2 is SYDVKM. V was pared by 3 bases and J by 7 bases, with 4 bases between. The complete variable domain, with remaining parts taken from reference TRBV28 and TRBJ2-1, reads DVKVTQSSRYLVKRTGEKVFLECVQDMDHENMFWYRQDPGLGLRLIYFSYDVKMKEKGDIPEGYSVSREKKERFSLILESASTNQTSMYLCASSFSNEQFFGPGTRLTVL.

The CDR3 sequence: CASSVLDGANQPQHF. CDR3 nucleotides: TGTGCCAGCAGCGTACTAGACGGAGCCAATCAGCCCCAGCATTTT. The rearrangement links TRBV9 to TRBJ1-5; D remains ambiguous. The V gene lost 1 base and the J gene lost 3 bases, with 11 bases spanning the gap. The CDR3 has 15 amino acids. Per the germline V gene, CDR1 is SGDLS and CDR2 is YYNGEE.

This sequence joins TRBV7-6 and TRBJ1-3, with TRBD1 matching over 7 bases. Unmatched junction bases numbered 7, after V lost 1 base and J lost 4 bases. Germline V gives CDR1 SGHVS, CDR2 FNYEAQ. CDR3 length equals 16 residues. The CDR3 region is CASSLGGRGDGNTIYF. The CDR3 DNA sequence: TGTGCCAGCAGCTTAGGAGGCAGGGGGGACGGAAACACCATATATTTT.

The chain combines TRBV6-1 with TRBJ2-3; D is uncertain. The CDR3 length is 14 residues. Per the germline V gene, CDR1 is MNHNS and CDR2 is SASEGT. The V gene lost 3 bases and the J gene lost 3 bases, with 10 bases spanning the gap. The CDR3 here is CASSDGPWTDTQYF. The CDR3 coding sequence is TGTGCCAGCAGTGATGGGCCATGGACAGATACGCAGTATTTT.

This chain links TRBV5-1 with TRBJ1-1; the D gene is possibly TRBD1 (6 bases). The ends were cut back, 4 bases at V and 2 bases at J, with 18 bases in the middle. Germline CDR1 and CDR2: SGHRS and YFSETQ. This CDR3 has 16 amino acids. CDR3 sequence: CASSRLSGTSNTEAFF. Here the CDR3 DNA reads TGCGCCAGCAGCCGACTTTCCGGGACATCTAACACTGAAGCTTTCTTT.